This record covers a single T cell receptor (beta chain). Its antigen has not been determined. Base qualities are missing; no much larger clone stands one base away. Repertoires were sampled repeatedly over the course of chemoradiotherapy so that clonal expansion in the tumor microenvironment could be followed. This entry belongs to a study of chemoradiotherapy in HPV16-positive cancers (dated by TCRdb to about 2022). About the full investigation: Using functional T-cell assays on cells from two HPV16-positive patients, the researchers defined candidate HPV-specific T-cell clones and common TCR motifs. The study set out to ask whether T-cell immunity against the HPV oncoproteins E6 and E7 changes over the course of chemoradiotherapy and whether that immunity affects survival. TCR repertoires from some 89 patients with HPV-related cancers were then used to track the candidate HPV-specific TCRs and motifs.

The investigation overall reported the following: Expansion of candidate HPV-specific clones and E7-related TCR motifs was observed in the tumor microenvironment during treatment, whereas no such expansion was observed for non-HPV-specific T cells. In HPV16-positive patients, expansion of HPV-responsive T cells during chemoradiotherapy was associated with improved recurrence-free survival. The survival association was reported for HPV16-positive patients, and the functional definition of HPV-specific T cells was derived from only a couple of HPV16-positive patients.

Reading from cysteine to phenylalanine, the CDR3 counts 14 amino acids. Left in the record is the CDR3 DNA by itself, 42 bases read in frame from the first base. Based on the germline V gene, the CDR1 and CDR2 sequences are SGHDT and YYEEEE. Trimming takes 2 bases from V and 6 bases from J, and the germline ends sit 13 bases apart. Library preparation used the immunoSEQ multiplex PCR assay. In TCRdb, the immuneACCESS table is reduced to in-frame sequences with V and J assigned. These tables do not hold every clone; where another copy was compared, an unresolved V gene accounts for under half, and the others remain unexplained. The sample yields 53,000 or so clones; 90% were counted once. Of the sample, less than 3.5% falls within the top ten clones.

This material consisted of blood, taken from a patient who underwent chemoradiotherapy. This clonotype was obtained from a human donor with HPV-associated anogenital cancer. The chain links TRBV5-6 with TRBJ2-3; the D region is possibly TRBD1 or TRBD2, each matching across 5 bases. The CDR3 protein is CASSFGGAGDTQYF. The DNA is as follows: TGTGCCAGCAGCTTTGGGGGAGCAGGGGATACGCAGTATTTT.